This entry lists 22 T cell receptor beta chains sequenced from one sample in a study of cytomegalovirus exposure and HLA in healthy donors. PCR was performed using 60 Vbeta and 13 Jbeta primers. Repertoires were generated with immunoSEQ multiplex PCR, while TCRdb's copy carries only in-frame clones and drops some. The sample lists approximately 130,000 clones; around 70% were seen once. Sample: PBMCs. The receptors were gathered from a human donor in good health.

This sequence joins TRBV10-3 and TRBJ1-1, with a possible D match to TRBD1 (5 bases). The V and J ends lost 7 bases and 1 base respectively, with 10 bases between them. The CDR3 extends over 13 amino acids. Germline lookup yields CDR1 ENHRY and CDR2 SYGVKD. CDR3 sequence: CAITSGQNTEAFF. In nucleotides, the CDR3 is TGTGCCATCACTAGTGGACAGAACACTGAAGCTTTCTTT.

The chain has TRBV4-3 and TRBJ2-5, with D perhaps TRBD2 (5 bases). Germline CDR1 is LGHNA and CDR2 is YSLEER. The CDR3 spans 15 residues. Trimming shortened V by 1 base and J by 11 bases, and 20 bases separated the two germline ends. The CDR3 loop is CASSQGAAGAFEQYF. DNA for the CDR3: TGCGCCAGCAGCCAAGGAGCGGCGGGCGCGTTTGAGCAGTACTTC.

This clone was seen more than once but under ten times. Since a far larger clone is one base different, this is likely a read error. The chain combines TRBV7-9 with TRBJ1-2; D is undetermined. The V gene's germline CDR1 is SEHNR and CDR2 FQNEAQ (reference sequence). The CDR3 is made up of 13 amino acids. The DNA of the CDR3 is TGTTCCAGCAGCCCTTCCAATCGGGGTGGCTACACCTTC. It specifies CSSSPSNRGGYTF.

This clone was observed a single time. The chain carries TRBV5-1 and TRBJ2-3; maybe TRBD2 (5 bases). The CDR3 loop spans 15 amino acids. CDR1 and CDR2 from the germline V gene are SGHRS and YFSETQ. V lost 0 bases to trimming and J lost 2 bases, with 10 bases between them. This chain's CDR3 is CASSLAGNPTDTQYF. CDR3 DNA sequence: TGCGCCAGCAGCTTGGCCGGGAACCCCACAGATACGCAGTATTTT.

V usage is TRBV19 and J usage is TRBJ1-2, with D possibly matching TRBD1 (6 bases). V gave up 3 bases and J gave up 6 bases, with 11 bases separating them. Germline V gene sequence: CDR1 LNHDA, CDR2 SQIVND (reference sequence). This CDR3 contains 13 residues. The CDR3 DNA sequence: TGTGCCAGTAGTATCATACAGGGCAATGGCTACACCTTC. It specifies CASSIIQGNGYTF.

J is TRBJ2-1 and V is TRBV4-1; the match to TRBD2 covers 13 bases. The CDR3 totals 13 residues. The germline V gene has CDR1 MGHRA and CDR2 YSYEKL. V lost 9 bases, J lost 14 bases, and 10 bases stayed unmatched. This CDR3 is CASSLAGGNEEFF. CDR3 nucleotides: TGCGCCAGTTCACTAGCGGGAGGGAACGAGGAGTTCTTC.

V and J are TRBV7-8 and TRBJ1-5; tentative D call: TRBD1 (6 bases). Germline V lookup: CDR1 SGHVS, CDR2 FQNEAQ. Trimming removed 5 bases at V and 7 bases at J, with 18 bases between. The CDR3 runs to 15 residues. The chain's CDR3 is CASSQGGDEEQPQHF. CDR3 DNA: TGTGCCAGCAGCCAAGGGGGGGATGAGGAACAGCCCCAGCATTTT.

The chain carries TRBV18 and TRBJ1-3, with D possibly matching TRBD1 (6 bases). Germline CDR1 reads KGHSH; CDR2 reads LQKENI. This CDR3 has 15 residues. Trimming took 1 base from V and 3 from J, leaving 10 bases between them. CDR3 region: CASSPLRTVGNTIYF. CDR3 DNA: TGTGCCAGCTCACCACTGCGGACAGTTGGAAACACCATATATTTT.

The chain joins TRBV29-1 to TRBJ2-2; 8 bases align to TRBD2. Germline-derived CDR1 and CDR2 are SQVTM and ANQGSEA. CDR3 length: 11 residues. The V gene end was trimmed by 4 bases and the J gene end by 16 bases; junction bases not matched to a gene: 8. CDR3 residues: CSVVVGTRGFF. The CDR3 bases are TGCAGCGTTGTGGTAGGGACTAGAGGGTTTTTT.

This chain links TRBV4-3 with TRBJ1-1, with D possibly being TRBD1 (6 bases). V was shortened by 1 base and J by 4 bases, with 19 bases between the two germline ends. This CDR3 has 17 residues. Germline V gene data show CDR1 as LGHNA and CDR2 as YSLEER. The CDR3 nucleotides read TGCGCCAGCAGCCAAGGCGGGAGGGGGGCTTCGAGCACTGAAGCTTTCTTT. Translation: CASSQGGRGASSTEAFF.

This clone has a single count. V gene TRBV4-2 combines with J gene TRBJ1-3, with 8 bases identical to TRBD1. V dropped 1 base and J dropped 0; count of bases not matched to a gene: 11. CDR3 length: 19 amino acids. CDR1 is LGHNA and CDR2 is YNFKEQ in the germline V gene. The CDR3 DNA follows: TGTGCCAGCAGCCAAGCAGGGGGCGGGGCCCACCACTCTGGAAACACCATATATTTT. This gives the protein CASSQAGGGAHHSGNTIYF.

The sample holds a few counts of this clone. The chain is built from TRBV14 and TRBJ2-2; 11 bases line up with TRBD2. The V gene end was trimmed by 3 bases and the J gene end by 4 bases; junction bases not matched to a gene: 10. The CDR3 consists of 18 residues. CDR1 and CDR2 from the germline V gene are SGHDN and FVKESK. The CDR3 loop is CASSHLGGLAASTGELFF. CDR3 DNA sequence: TGTGCCAGCAGCCACCTGGGGGGACTAGCGGCTTCCACCGGGGAGCTGTTTTTT.

The gene calls are TRBV6-1 and TRBJ2-1; possibly TRBD2 for D (5 bases). Between the trimmed V and J ends, which lost 2 bases and 8 bases, there was a span of 13 bases. The CDR3 has 14 residues. CDR1 and CDR2 from the germline V gene are MNHNS and SASEGT. CDR3 nucleotide sequence: TGTGCCAGCAGTGAACCGGGAAGGGCAGATGAGCAGTTCTTC. Amino acid sequence: CASSEPGRADEQFF.

The chain is built from TRBV27 and TRBJ2-1; D is possibly TRBD2 (6 bases). Germline V gene lookup returns CDR1 MNHEY and CDR2 SMNVEV (reference sequence). The length of the CDR3 is 16 residues. The germline V and J ends were trimmed by 8 bases and 2 bases, with 19 bases remaining between them. CDR3 loop: CASGLQPGVTYNEQFF. The CDR3 coding sequence is TGTGCCAGCGGACTACAACCGGGAGTTACCTACAATGAGCAGTTCTTC.

The gene calls are TRBV7-2 and TRBJ1-1; no clear D gene. Trimming took off 5 bases at V and 4 bases at J, with 14 bases between the two ends. In germline, CDR1 is SGHTA, CDR2 FQGNSA. The CDR3 has 14 amino acids. This CDR3 reads CASSQRAGGTEAFF. DNA for the CDR3: TGTGCCAGCAGCCAACGTGCGGGAGGCACTGAAGCTTTCTTT.

Worth noting for this clone: One end of the junction does not line up with germline, which may come from a read error. The rearrangement uses TRBV7-9 and TRBJ2-6; no definite D call. Germline lookup yields CDR1 SEHNR and CDR2 FQNEAQ (reference sequence). The CDR3 sequence is 16 residues long. The CDR3 sequence: CSSSPPIGSGANVLTF. For the CDR3, the DNA is TGTTCCAGCAGCCCACCCATCGGCTCTGGGGCCAACGTCCTGACTTTC.

This clone was detected once. This chain joins TRBV6-1 and TRBJ2-4; D is ambiguous. CDR1 and CDR2 from the germline V gene are MNHNS and SASEGT. Trimming left V 3 bases short and J 0 bases short, with 12 bases between. This CDR3 region has 16 residues. Here the CDR3 DNA reads TGTGCCAGCAGTGATCCGGCGGTCCTAGCCAAAAACATTCAGTACTTC. It translates to CASSDPAVLAKNIQYF.

This chain uses TRBV7-2 with TRBJ2-3; 10 bases map to TRBD2. The CDR3 runs 14 residues. V trimming: 6 bases; J trimming: 3 bases; junction bases outside the gene matches: 3. CDR1 and CDR2 (germline): SGHTA, FQGNSA. This chain's CDR3 is CASSNSGGTDTQYF. Written as DNA, the CDR3 is TGTGCCAGCAGTAATAGCGGGGGGACAGATACGCAGTATTTT.

The chain links TRBV9 to TRBJ2-2, with unresolved D. CDR1 SGDLS and CDR2 YYNGEE come from the germline V gene. This CDR3 has 14 residues. V lost 0 bases and J 3 bases, leaving 6 bases between the germline ends. DNA of the CDR3: TGTGCCAGCAGCGTAGCCCGGGACACCGGGGAGCTGTTTTTT. Its protein is CASSVARDTGELFF.

A few counts support this clone. The rearrangement joins TRBV11-2 to TRBJ2-1; weak D call: TRBD2 (5 bases). CDR1 SGHAT and CDR2 FQNNGV come from the germline V gene. This CDR3 region has 17 residues. The V and J ends lost 4 bases and 7 bases respectively, with 23 bases between them. CDR3 sequence: CASSWMGAGLVGNEQFF. CDR3 nucleotides: TGTGCCAGCAGCTGGATGGGAGCAGGATTAGTAGGAAATGAGCAGTTCTTC.

The sample holds a few counts of this clone. A much larger clone is a single base away; this may be a read error. As the CDR3 is not closed by the conserved phenylalanine or tryptophan, this likely results from a read error. The DNA is omitted, as the CDR3 cannot be located on it reliably, and the CDR3 follows TCRdb's listing. This specimen includes other DNA sequences encoding the same CDR3. The V call is TRBV5-1, the J call TRBJ2-7; the table gives TRBD1 as D, unverified against the DNA. The CDR3 has 12 amino acids, counting both end residues. Germline-derived CDR1 and CDR2 are SGHRS and YFSETQ. The CDR3: CASSRTGTDLLS.

This rearrangement joins TRBV7-6 to TRBJ2-5; TRBD1 matches 9 bases. The germline V gene has CDR1 SGHVS and CDR2 FNYEAQ. After removal of 0 bases from V and 5 bases from J, the junction contained 1 base not matched to a gene. The CDR3 consists of 14 residues. This CDR3 reads CASSLAGTGETQYF. The CDR3 DNA reads as TGTGCCAGCAGCTTAGCGGGGACAGGGGAGACCCAGTACTTC.